This paragraph covers one TCR beta chain sequence. The source of the sample is a study of T cell responses to AZD1222 COVID-19 vaccine. Germline CDR1 MDHEN, CDR2 SYDVKM. V lost 6 bases and J 11 bases, leaving 11 bases between the germline ends. This CDR3 is 12 amino acids long. The repertoire was sequenced with immunoSEQ multiplex PCR; TCRdb's copy has only in-frame clones and lacks some. The table records roughly 130,000 clones, 94% of them present only once. The chain is built from TRBV28 and TRBJ1-6, with D unclear. The sequence came from an adult in good health. The sample here was peripheral blood, taken on day 0 of AZD1222 vaccination. The CDR3, as DNA: TGTGCCAGCAGGGCAGAGGGTACACCCCTCCACTTT. Its protein is CASRAEGTPLHF.